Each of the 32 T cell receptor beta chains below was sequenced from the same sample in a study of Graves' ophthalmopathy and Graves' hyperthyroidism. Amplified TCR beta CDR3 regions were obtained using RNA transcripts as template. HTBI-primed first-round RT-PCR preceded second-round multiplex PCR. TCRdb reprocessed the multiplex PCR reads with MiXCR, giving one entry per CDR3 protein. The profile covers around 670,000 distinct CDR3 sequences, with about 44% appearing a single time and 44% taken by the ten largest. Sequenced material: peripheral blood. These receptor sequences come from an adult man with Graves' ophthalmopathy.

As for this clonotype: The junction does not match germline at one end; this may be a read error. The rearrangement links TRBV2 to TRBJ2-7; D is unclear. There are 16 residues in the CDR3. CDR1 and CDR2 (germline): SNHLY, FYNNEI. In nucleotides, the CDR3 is TGTGCCAGCAGCTTGGATCAGCATGGAAGCTCCTACGAGCAGCACTTC. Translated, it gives CASSLDQHGSSYEQHF.

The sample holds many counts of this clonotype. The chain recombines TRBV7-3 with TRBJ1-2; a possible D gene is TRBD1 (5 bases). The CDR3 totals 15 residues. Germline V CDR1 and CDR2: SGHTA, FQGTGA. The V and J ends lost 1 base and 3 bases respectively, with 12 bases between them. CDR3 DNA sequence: TGTGCCAGCAGCTTAAGGGGCGGACTCGACTATGGCTACACCTTC. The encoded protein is CASSLRGGLDYGYTF.

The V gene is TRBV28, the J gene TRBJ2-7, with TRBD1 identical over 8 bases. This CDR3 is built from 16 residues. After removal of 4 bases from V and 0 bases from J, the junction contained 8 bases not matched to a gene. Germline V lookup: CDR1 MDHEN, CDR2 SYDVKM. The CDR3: CASSSYQGQGSYEQYF. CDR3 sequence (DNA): TGTGCCAGCAGTTCATACCAAGGACAGGGCTCCTACGAGCAGTACTTC.

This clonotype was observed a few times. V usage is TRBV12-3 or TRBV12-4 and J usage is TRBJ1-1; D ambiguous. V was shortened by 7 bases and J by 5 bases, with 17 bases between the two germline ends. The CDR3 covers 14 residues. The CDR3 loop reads CASIQAGLETEAFF. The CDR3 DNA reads TGTGCCAGCATCCAAGCGGGTCTGGAGACTGAAGCTTTCTTT.

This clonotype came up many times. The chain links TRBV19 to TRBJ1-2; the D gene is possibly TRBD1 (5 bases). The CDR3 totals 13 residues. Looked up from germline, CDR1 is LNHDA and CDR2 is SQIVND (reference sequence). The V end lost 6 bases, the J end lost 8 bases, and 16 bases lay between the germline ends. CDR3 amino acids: CASSRRGDRGYTF. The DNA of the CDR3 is TGTGCCAGTAGCCGGCGGGGGGATCGCGGCTACACCTTC.

As DNA, the CDR3 is TGCAGTGCTAGTAGTCTTGCAGAAATCAGTTGGGACACTGAAGCTTTCTTT. The encoded protein is CSASSLAEISWDTEAFF. This sequence joins TRBV20-1 and TRBJ1-1; D ambiguous. The germline V and J ends were trimmed by 3 bases and 3 bases, with 23 bases remaining between them. The germline gives CDR1 DFQATT, CDR2 SNEGSKA (reference sequence). The length of the CDR3 is 17 residues.

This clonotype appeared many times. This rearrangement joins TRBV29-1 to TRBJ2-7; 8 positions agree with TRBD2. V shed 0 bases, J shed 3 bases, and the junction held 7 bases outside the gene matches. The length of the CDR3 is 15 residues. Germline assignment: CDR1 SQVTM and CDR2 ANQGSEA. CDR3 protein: CSVEDRAGGGYEQYF. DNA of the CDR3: TGCAGCGTTGAAGATAGGGCGGGGGGCGGCTACGAGCAGTACTTC.

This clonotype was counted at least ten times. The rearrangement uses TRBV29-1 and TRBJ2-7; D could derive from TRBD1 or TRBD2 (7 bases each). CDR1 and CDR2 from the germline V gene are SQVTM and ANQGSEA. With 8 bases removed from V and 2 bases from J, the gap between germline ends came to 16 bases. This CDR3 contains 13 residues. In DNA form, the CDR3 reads TGCAGCCACGGGGGGACAGTCACCTACGAGCAGTACTTC. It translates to CSHGGTVTYEQYF.

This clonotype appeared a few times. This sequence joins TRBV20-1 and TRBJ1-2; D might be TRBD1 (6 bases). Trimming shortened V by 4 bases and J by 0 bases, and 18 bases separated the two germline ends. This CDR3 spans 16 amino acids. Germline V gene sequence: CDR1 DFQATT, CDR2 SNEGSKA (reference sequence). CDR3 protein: CSANPPGDKTNYGYTF. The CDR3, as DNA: TGCAGTGCTAACCCTCCAGGGGACAAAACTAACTATGGCTACACCTTC.

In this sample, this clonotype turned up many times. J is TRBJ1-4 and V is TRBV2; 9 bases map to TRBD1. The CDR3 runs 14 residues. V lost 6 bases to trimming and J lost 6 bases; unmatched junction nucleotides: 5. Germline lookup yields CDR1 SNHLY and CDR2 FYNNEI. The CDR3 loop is CASRRTGVYEKLFF. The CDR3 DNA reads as TGTGCCAGCAGGCGGACAGGGGTTTATGAAAAACTGTTTTTT.

The chain's CDR3 is CASSLPPNQPQHF. The CDR3 region has the DNA TGTGCCAGCAGCTTACCCCCAAATCAGCCCCAGCATTTT. This chain joins TRBV11-2 and TRBJ1-5; unclear D gene. The V gene's germline CDR1 is SGHAT and CDR2 FQNNGV. The ends were cut back, 2 bases at V and 4 bases at J, with 6 bases in the middle. The CDR3 consists of 13 residues.

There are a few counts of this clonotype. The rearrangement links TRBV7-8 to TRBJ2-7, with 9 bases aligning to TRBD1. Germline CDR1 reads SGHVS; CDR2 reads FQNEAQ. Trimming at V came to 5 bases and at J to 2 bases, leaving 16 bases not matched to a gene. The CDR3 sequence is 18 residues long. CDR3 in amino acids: CASSQDRVRDRVPYEQYF. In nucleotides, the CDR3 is TGTGCCAGCAGCCAAGACAGAGTGCGGGACAGGGTCCCCTACGAGCAGTACTTC.

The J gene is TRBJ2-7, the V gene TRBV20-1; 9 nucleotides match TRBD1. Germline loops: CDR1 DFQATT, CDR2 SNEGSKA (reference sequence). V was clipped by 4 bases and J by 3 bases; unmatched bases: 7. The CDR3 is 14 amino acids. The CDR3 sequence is CSATTGTGFYEQYF. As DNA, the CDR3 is TGCAGTGCTACTACCGGGACAGGGTTCTACGAGCAGTACTTC.

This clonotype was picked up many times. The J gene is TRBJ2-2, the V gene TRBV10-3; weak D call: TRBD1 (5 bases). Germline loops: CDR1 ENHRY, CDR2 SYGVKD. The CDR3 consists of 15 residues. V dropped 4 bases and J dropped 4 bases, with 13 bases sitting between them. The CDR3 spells CAISGQGSSTGELFF. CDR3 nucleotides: TGTGCCATCAGTGGGCAGGGATCGTCCACCGGGGAGCTGTTTTTT.

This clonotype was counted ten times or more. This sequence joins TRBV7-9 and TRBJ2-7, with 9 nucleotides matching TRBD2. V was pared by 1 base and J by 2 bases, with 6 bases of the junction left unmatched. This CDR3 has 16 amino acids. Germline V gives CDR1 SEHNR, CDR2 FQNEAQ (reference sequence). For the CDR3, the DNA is TGTGCCAGCAGCTTAGAGCCAGCGGGAGGCGCCTACGAGCAGTACTTC. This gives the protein CASSLEPAGGAYEQYF.

As DNA, the CDR3 is TGTGCCAGCTCCCGTACAGCTGAGCAGTACTTC. Translating gives CASSRTAEQYF. The chain employs TRBV7-9 and TRBJ2-7, with D unclear. The CDR3 runs to 11 residues. Looked up from germline, CDR1 is SEHNR and CDR2 is FQNEAQ (reference sequence). V lost 8 bases and J lost 7, with 12 bases in between. The entire variable domain, with the rest obtained from reference TRBV7-9 and TRBJ2-7, is as follows: DTGVSQNPRHKITKRGQNVTFRCDPISEHNRLYWYRQTLGQGPEFLTYFQNEAQLEKSRLLSDRFSAERPKGSFSTLEIQRTEQGDSAMYLCASSRTAEQYFGPGTRLTVT.

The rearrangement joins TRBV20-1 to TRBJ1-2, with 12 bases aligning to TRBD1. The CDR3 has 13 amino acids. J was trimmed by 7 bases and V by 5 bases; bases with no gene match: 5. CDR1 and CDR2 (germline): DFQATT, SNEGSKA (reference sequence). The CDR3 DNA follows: TGCAGTGCTCAGGGACAGGGGGCGTCTGGCTACACCTTC. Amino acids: CSAQGQGASGYTF.

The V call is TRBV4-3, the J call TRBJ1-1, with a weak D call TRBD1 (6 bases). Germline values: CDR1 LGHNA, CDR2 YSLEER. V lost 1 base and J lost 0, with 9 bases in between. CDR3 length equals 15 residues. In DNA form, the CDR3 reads TGCGCCAGCAGCCAAGCGACAGGACTGAACACTGAAGCTTTCTTT. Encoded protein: CASSQATGLNTEAFF.

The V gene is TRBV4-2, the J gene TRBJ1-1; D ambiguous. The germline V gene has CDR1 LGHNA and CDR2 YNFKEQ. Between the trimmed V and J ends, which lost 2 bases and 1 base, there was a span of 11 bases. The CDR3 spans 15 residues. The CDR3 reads CASSQNGRGNTEAFF. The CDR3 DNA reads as TGTGCCAGCAGCCAAAACGGCCGGGGGAACACTGAAGCTTTCTTT.

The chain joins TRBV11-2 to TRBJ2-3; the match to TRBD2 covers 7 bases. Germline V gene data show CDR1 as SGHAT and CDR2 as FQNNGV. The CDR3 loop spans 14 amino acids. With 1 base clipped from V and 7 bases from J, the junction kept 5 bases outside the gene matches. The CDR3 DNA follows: TGTGCCAGCAGCTTAGGCGGGAGTGGGAATACGCAGTATTTT. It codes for CASSLGGSGNTQYF.

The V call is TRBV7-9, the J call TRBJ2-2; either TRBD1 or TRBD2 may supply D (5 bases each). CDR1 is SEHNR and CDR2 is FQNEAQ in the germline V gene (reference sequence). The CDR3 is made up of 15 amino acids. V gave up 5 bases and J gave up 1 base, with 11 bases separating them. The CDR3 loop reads CASSRGTENTGELFF. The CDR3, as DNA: TGTGCCAGCAGCCGAGGGACGGAGAACACCGGGGAGCTGTTTTTT. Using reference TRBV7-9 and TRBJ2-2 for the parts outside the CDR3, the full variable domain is DTGVSQNPRHKITKRGQNVTFRCDPISEHNRLYWYRQTLGQGPEFLTYFQNEAQLEKSRLLSDRFSAERPKGSFSTLEIQRTEQGDSAMYLCASSRGTENTGELFFGEGSRLTVL.

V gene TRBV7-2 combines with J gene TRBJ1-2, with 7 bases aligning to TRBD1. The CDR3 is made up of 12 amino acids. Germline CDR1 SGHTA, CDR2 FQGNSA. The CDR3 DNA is TGTGCTGGAGTCCGTAACAGGGGCGGCTACACCTTC. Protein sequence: CAGVRNRGGYTF.

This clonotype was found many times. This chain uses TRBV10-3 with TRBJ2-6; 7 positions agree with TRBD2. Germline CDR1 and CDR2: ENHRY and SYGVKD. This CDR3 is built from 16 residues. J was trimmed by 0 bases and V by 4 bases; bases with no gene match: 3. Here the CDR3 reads CAISVGRGSGANVLTF. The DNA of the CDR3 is TGTGCCATCAGTGTAGGGAGGGGCTCTGGGGCCAACGTCCTGACTTTC.

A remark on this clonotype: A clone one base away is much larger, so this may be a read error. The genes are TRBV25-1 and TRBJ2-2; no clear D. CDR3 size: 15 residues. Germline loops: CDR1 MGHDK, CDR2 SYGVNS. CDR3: CASGEVDRSTGELFF. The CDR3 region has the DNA TGTGCCAGCGGTGAAGTCGATAGGTCCACCGGGGAGCTGTTTTTT.

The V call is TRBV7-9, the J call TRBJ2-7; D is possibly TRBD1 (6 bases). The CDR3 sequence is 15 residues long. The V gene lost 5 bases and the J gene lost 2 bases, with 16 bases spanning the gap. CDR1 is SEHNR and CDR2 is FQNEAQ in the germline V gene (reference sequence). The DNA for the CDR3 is TGTGCCAGCAGCCGGGCTCGGGACAATGCCTACGAGCAGTACTTC. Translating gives CASSRARDNAYEQYF. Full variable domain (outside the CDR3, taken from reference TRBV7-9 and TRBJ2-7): DTGVSQNPRHKITKRGQNVTFRCDPISEHNRLYWYRQTLGQGPEFLTYFQNEAQLEKSRLLSDRFSAERPKGSFSTLEIQRTEQGDSAMYLCASSRARDNAYEQYFGPGTRLTVT.

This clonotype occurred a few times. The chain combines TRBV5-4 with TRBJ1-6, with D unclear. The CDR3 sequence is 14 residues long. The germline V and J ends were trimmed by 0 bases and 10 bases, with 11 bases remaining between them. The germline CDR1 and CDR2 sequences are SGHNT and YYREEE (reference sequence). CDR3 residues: CASSLVLSNSPLHF. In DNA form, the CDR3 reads TGTGCCAGCAGCTTGGTCCTAAGCAACTCACCCCTCCACTTT. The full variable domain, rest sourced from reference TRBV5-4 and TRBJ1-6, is ETGVTQSPTHLIKTRGQQVTLRCSSQSGHNTVSWYQQALGQGPQFIFQYYREEENGRGNFPPRFSGLQFPNYSSELNVNALELDDSALYLCASSLVLSNSPLHFGNGTRLTVT.

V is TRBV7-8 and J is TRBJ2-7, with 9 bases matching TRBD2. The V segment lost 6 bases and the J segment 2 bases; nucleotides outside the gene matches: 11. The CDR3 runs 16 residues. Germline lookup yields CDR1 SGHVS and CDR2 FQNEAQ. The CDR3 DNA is TGTGCCAGCAGTCCACCCCTAGCGGGGCCCACCTACGAGCAGTACTTC. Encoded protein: CASSPPLAGPTYEQYF.

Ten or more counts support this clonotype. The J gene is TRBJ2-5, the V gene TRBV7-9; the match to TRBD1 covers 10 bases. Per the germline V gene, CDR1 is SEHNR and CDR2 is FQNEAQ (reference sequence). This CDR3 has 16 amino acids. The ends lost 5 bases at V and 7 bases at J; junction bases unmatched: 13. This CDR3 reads CASSEPRRRDRGTQYF. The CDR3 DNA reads TGTGCCAGCAGCGAACCACGCCGCCGGGACAGGGGGACCCAGTACTTC.

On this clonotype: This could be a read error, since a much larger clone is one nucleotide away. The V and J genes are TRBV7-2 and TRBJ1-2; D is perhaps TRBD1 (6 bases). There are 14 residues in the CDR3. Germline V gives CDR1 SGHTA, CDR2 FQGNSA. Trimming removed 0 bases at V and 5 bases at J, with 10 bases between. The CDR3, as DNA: TGTGCCAGCAGCTTAGCGCAGGGGCAATATGGCTACACCTTC. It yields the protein CASSLAQGQYGYTF. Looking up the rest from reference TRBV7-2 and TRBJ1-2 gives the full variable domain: GAGVSQSPSNKVTEKGKDVELRCDPISGHTALYWYRQSLGQGLEFLIYFQGNSAPDKSGLPSDRFSAERTGGSVSTLTIQRTQQEDSAVYLCASSLAQGQYGYTFGSGTRLTVV.

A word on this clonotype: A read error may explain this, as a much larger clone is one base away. The CDR3 DNA reads as TGTGCCAGCAGCTGGCAGGGAGGTGGCTACACCTTC. Its translation: CASSWQGGGYTF. The chain employs TRBV5-4 and TRBJ1-2, with D possibly matching TRBD1 (5 bases). V was trimmed by 3 bases and J by 7 bases, leaving 10 bases between them. The germline V gene encodes CDR1 SGHNT and CDR2 YYREEE (reference sequence). The CDR3 totals 12 residues.

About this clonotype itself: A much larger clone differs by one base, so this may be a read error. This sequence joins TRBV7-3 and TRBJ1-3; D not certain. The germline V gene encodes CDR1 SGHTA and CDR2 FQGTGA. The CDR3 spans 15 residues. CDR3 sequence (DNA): TGTGCCAGCGGCTTACTGGGGTATAGTGGAAACACCATATATTTT. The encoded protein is CASGLLGYSGNTIYF.

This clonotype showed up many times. CDR3 protein: CASSPSWGVRYGYTF. Written as DNA, the CDR3 is TGTGCCAGTAGCCCCAGTTGGGGTGTTCGCTATGGCTACACCTTC. The V gene is TRBV19, the J gene TRBJ1-2; D call uncertain. The CDR3 sequence is 15 residues long. V was cut by 6 bases and J by 4 bases, with 18 bases left in between. Germline V gene data show CDR1 as LNHDA and CDR2 as SQIVND (reference sequence). The complete variable domain, with remaining parts taken from reference TRBV19 and TRBJ1-2, reads DGGITQSPKYLFRKEGQNVTLSCEQNLNHDAMYWYRQDPGQGLRLIYYSQIVNDFQKGDIAEGYSVSREKKESFPLTVTSAQKNPTAFYLCASSPSWGVRYGYTFGSGTRLTVV.